There are a few counts of the clone carrying this TCR beta chain. What it binds is not known. This sample was included in a study of T-cell memory formation after mild COVID-19. Study conclusions and caveats: Second-wave clones reaching peak frequency on day 37 lacked confirmed SARS-CoV-2 specificity. Certain responding clones were present in pre-infection memory, suggesting participation of cross-reactive memory. The study found contracting CD4+ clones mainly in CM and EM and contracting CD8+ clones in EMRA.

MiXCR was run by TCRdb on the 5' RACE reads, yielding one entry per CDR3 protein. The data show roughly 620,000 distinct CDR3 sequences, with about 20% seen just once and around 13% held by the top ten. Between the trimmed V and J ends, which lost 6 bases and 4 bases, there was a span of 15 bases. The CDR3 totals 13 residues. Germline CDR1 reads DFQATT; CDR2 reads SNEGSKA (reference sequence). The sequence was collected from an adult woman who had mild COVID-19 (a few samples of this study predate the infection). Cell type and time point are not known. The rearrangement joins TRBV20-1 to TRBJ1-1; possibly TRBD1 for D (5 bases). The sequenced sample was PBMCs or a T cell subset sorted from them (not recorded which). CDR3 amino acids: CSAPSGDLTEAFF. CDR3 in DNA: TGCAGTGCACCGAGCGGGGACCTCACTGAAGCTTTCTTT.